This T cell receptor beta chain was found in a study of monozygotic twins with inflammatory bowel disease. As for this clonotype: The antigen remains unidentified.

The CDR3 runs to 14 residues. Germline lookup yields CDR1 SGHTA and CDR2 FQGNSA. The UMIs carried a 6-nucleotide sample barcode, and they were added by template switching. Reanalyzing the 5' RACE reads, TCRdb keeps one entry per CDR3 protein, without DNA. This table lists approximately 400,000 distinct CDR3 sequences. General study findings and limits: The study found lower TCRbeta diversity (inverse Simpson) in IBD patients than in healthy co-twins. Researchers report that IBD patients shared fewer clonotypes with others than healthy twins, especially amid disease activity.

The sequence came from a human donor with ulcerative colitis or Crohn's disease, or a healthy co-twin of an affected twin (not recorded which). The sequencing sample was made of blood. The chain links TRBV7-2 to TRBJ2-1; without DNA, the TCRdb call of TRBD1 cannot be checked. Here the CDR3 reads CASSGGGGSDEQFF.